This entry concerns a single T cell receptor beta chain. Its antigen target is currently unknown. No clone much larger than this one lies a single base away; base qualities are absent. Library construction relied on the immunoSEQ multiplex PCR assay. Under the source paper's analysis protocol: To diagnose cytomegalovirus status from the catalog of TCR beta chain sequences, a statistical classification framework was built. Drawn from immuneACCESS, this table holds only the in-frame rearrangements with V and J called that TCRdb kept. Clones are partly lost; checked studies trace under half to an unresolved V gene and leave the rest unexplained. V, J and clone size were drawn from that table, and D and trimming were deduced from the DNA. The sample contains about 130,000 clones, 70% to 85% of them found a single time. Jointly, the top ten make up 25% to 30% of the sample. These data originate in a study of cytomegalovirus exposure and HLA in healthy donors (dated by TCRdb to the late 2010s). About the full investigation: According to a later analysis, one platform produced both the roughly 110 validation repertoires and the 620 or so repertoires of the first cohort. High-throughput TCR immunosequencing, statistical association of individual TCRs with disease status, and machine learning were combined to predict cytomegalovirus infection status. Along with the approximately 650-subject first cohort, a separate validation cohort of around 120 different subjects was used. The aim of the study was to test whether cataloging public T cell receptors could identify signatures of past pathogen exposure. The paper's findings and limits, for the study overall: Subsequent analysis determined that TCRs grouped into clusters in the first cohort also showed a tendency toward co-occurrence across the roughly 110 validation repertoires, and 85% to 95% of cluster scores exceeded 0. It was suggested by the authors that the approach could potentially be generalized to other disease states and immunological phenotypes. While some public TCRs were present in many individuals, most TCR sequences turned up only very rarely across donors. The study gave a list of roughly 150 TCR beta chains associated with cytomegalovirus. The classifier was reported to diagnose cytomegalovirus status with high specificity and sensitivity in both the original and validation cohorts. The validation cohort had no HLA typing available for a later analysis, so co-occurrence within that cohort was assessed over all 110 or so repertoires. In vitro tests confirmed that a few of the cytomegalovirus-associated TCR beta chains recognize cytomegalovirus antigens.

Taken from the germline V gene (reference sequence), the CDR1 and CDR2 loops are SGHAT and FQDESV. V loses 8 bases of germline sequence and J loses 0 bases, and the interval between the two ends is 14 bases. The CDR3 spans 14 residues, from the cysteine through the phenylalanine. Just CDR3 DNA is preserved here, 42 bases in frame from base 1. The donors were included in the validation cohort of over a hundred subjects, a group kept apart from the roughly 700-subject first cohort. Material for sequencing was PBMCs. The sequence was obtained from a man younger than 40 in good health and CMV-seropositive. The rearrangement combines TRBV11-1 with TRBJ2-7, with TRBD1 tentatively as D gene (6 bases match). CDR3 loop: CASSPGTHSYEQYF. In nucleotides, the sequence is TGTGCCAGCTCGCCCGGGACACACTCCTACGAGCAGTACTTC. Outside the CDR3, residues come from the reference TRBV11-1 and TRBJ2-7 proteins, so the full variable domain is: EAEVAQSPRYKITEKSQAVAFWCDPISGHATLYWYRQILGQGPELLVQFQDESVVDDSQLPKDRFSAERLKGVDSTLKIQPAELGDSAMYLCASSPGTHSYEQYFGPGTRLTVT.